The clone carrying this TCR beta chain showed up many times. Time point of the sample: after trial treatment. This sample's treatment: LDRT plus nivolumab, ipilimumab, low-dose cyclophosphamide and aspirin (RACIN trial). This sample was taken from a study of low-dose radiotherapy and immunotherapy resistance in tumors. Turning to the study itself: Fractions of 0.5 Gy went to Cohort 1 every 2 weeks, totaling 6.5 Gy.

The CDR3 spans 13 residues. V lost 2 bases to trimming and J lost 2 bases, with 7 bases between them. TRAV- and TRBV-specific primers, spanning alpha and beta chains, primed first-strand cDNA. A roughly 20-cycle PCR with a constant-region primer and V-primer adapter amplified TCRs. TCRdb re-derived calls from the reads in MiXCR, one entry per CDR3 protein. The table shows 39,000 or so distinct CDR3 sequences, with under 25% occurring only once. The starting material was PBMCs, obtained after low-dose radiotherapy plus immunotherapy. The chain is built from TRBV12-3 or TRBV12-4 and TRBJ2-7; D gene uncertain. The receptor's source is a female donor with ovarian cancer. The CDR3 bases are TGTGCCAGCAGTTTACGGGCTGCCTACGAGCAGTACTTC. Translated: CASSLRAAYEQYF.